This T cell receptor (beta chain) is from a study of siplizumab effects on memory and regulatory T cells. Assay used: immunoSEQ multiplex PCR; TCRdb lists only in-frame clones, some missing. In the table there are about 91,000 clones, roughly 97% of which are singletons. This CDR3 spans 11 amino acids. V was pared by 1 base and J by 6 bases, with 5 bases between. Germline V gene data show CDR1 as SGHKS and CDR2 as YYEKEE (reference sequence). This TCR was sampled from a human donor in good health. The V call is TRBV5-5, the J call TRBJ2-7, with unresolved D. The sequenced sample consisted of naive CD4+ T cells sorted from blood. CDR3 residues: CASSLLSEQYF. As DNA, the CDR3 is TGTGCCAGCAGCTTGTTATCCGAGCAGTACTTC.